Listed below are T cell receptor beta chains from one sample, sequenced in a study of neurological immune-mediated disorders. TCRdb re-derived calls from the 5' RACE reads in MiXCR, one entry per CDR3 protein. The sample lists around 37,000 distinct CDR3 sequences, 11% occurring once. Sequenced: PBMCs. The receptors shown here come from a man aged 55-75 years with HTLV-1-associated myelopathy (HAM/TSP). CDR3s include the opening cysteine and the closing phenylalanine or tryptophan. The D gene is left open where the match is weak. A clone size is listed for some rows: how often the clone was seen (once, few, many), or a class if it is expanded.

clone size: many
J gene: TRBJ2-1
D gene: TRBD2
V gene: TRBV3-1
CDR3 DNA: TGTGCCAGCAGCCTCGGGACTAACAGTGAGCAGTTCTTC
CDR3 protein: CASSLGTNSEQFF

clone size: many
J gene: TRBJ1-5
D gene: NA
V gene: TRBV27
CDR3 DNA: TGTGCCAGCAGTTTACAGGGAGCCAATCAGCCCCAGCATTTT
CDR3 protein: CASSLQGANQPQHF

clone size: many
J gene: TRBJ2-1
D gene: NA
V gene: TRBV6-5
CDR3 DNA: TGTGCCAGCACCACCACGGGGGCCTCCCGGGAGCAGTTCTTC
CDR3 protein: CASTTTGASREQFF

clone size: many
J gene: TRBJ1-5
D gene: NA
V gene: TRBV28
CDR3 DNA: TGTGCCAGCAGTTTATCTGTACCTGGCAATCAGCCCCAGCATTTT
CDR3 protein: CASSLSVPGNQPQHF

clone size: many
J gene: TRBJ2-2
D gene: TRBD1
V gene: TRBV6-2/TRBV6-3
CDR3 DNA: TGTGCCAGCAGCCAACAGGGGGCTGGAACCGGGGAGCTGTTTTTT
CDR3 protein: CASSQQGAGTGELFF

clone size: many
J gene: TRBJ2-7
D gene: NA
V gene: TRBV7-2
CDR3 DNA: TGTGCCAGCAGTTCAGGGGCTAGTCGTAGCGAGCAGTACTTC
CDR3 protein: CASSSGASRSEQYF

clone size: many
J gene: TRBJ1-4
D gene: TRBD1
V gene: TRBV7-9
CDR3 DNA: TGTGCCAGCAGCTTAGTTCAGGGGGGTGAAAAACTGTTTTTT
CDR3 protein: CASSLVQGGEKLFF

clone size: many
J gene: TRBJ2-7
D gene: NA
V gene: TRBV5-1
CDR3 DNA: TGCGCCAGCAGCACCGGACCCGCATCCAACGAGCAGTACTTC
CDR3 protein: CASSTGPASNEQYF

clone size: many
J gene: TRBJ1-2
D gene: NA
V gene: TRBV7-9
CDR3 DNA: TGTGCCAGCAGCTTAGTGGGCAGTAACTATGGCTACACCTTC
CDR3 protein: CASSLVGSNYGYTF

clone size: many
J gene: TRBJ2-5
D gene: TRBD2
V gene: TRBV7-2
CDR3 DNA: TGTGTCAGCAGCCCCAGCCTAGCGGCCGAGACCCAGTACTTC
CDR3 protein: CVSSPSLAAETQYF

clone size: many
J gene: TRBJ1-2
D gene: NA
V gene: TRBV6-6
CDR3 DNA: TGTGCCAGCAGGCCCCGGGGACAAGGCTATGGCTACACCTTC
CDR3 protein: CASRPRGQGYGYTF

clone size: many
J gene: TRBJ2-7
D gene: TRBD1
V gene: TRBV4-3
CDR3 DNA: TGCGCCAGCAGCCAAGATTACAGGGGGCAGAGGGAGCAGTACTTC
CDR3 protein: CASSQDYRGQREQYF

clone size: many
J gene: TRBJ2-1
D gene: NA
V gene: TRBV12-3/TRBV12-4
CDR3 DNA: TGTGCCAGCAGTTTTACCAGGGGGGGTTACAATGAGCAGTTCTTC
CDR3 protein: CASSFTRGGYNEQFF

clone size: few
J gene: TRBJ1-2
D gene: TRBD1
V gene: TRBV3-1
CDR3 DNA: TGTGCCAGCAGCCGAGGACAGGGGGATGGCTACACCTTC
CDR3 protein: CASSRGQGDGYTF

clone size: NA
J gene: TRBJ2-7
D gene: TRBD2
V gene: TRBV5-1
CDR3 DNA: TGCGCCAGCAGCGAGCGGGGGGCCGCCTACGAGCAGTACTTC
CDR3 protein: CASSERGAAYEQYF

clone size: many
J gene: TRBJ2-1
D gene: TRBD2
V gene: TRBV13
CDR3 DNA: TGTGCCAGCAGCTTAGGCGGACTAGCGGGACCCTTAGTTCCCGCGCACAATGAGCAGTTCTTC
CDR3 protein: CASSLGGLAGPLVPAHNEQFF

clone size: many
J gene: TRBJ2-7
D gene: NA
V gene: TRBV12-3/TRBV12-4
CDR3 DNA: TGTGCCAGCAGGCCCGGATTTGGGCGGACTAACGAGCAGTACTTC
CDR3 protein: CASRPGFGRTNEQYF

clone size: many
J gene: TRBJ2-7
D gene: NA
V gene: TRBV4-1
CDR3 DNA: TGCGCCAGCAGCCAAGCCCGGACAGGGACTAGGGAGCAGTACTTC
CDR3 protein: CASSQARTGTREQYF

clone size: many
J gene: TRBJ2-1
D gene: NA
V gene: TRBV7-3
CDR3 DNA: TGTGCCAGCAGCTTAAAGGGGGGGCGGAGTGAGCAGTTCTTC
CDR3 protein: CASSLKGGRSEQFF

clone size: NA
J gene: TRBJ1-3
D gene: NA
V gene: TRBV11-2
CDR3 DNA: TGTGCCAGCAGCTTAGAGCTCCCAGGGTCTGGAAACACCATATATTTT
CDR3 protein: CASSLELPGSGNTIYF

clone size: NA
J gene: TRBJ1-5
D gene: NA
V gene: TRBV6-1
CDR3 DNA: TGTGCCAGCAGCCTTGAGAAGGGTAATCAGCCCCAGCATTTT
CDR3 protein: CASSLEKGNQPQHF

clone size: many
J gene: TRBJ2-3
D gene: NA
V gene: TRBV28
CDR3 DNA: TGTGCCAGCAGTTTACAGGGGGGTTATACGCAGTATTTT
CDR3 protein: CASSLQGGYTQYF

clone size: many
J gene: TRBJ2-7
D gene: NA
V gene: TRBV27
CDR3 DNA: TGTGCCAGCAGTTTAATGGGGGGCTCTCCCTACGAGCAGTACTTC
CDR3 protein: CASSLMGGSPYEQYF

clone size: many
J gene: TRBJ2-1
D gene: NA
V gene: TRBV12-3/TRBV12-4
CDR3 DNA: TGTGCCAGCAGTTTAAGTGCAGGGAGCAATGAGCAGTTCTTC
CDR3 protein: CASSLSAGSNEQFF

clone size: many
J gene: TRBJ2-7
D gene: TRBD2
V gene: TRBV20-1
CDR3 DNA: TGCAGTGCTAGAGGGGTGGGGACTAGCGGGAGCGCCACCTACGAGCAGTACTTC
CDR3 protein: CSARGVGTSGSATYEQYF

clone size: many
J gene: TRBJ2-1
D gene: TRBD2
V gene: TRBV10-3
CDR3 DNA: TGTGCCATCAGCTCGGGGACTAGCGGGAACTACAATGAGCAGTTCTTC
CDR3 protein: CAISSGTSGNYNEQFF

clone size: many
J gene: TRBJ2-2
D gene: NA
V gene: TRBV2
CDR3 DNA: TGTGCCAGCAGTGAACTGGGGGCTAGTTCGAACACCGGGGAGCTGTTTTTT
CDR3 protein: CASSELGASSNTGELFF

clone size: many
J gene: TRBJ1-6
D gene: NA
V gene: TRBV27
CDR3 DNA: TGTGCCAGCAGTTTCGGGACGGTTAATTCACCCCTCCACTTT
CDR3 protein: CASSFGTVNSPLHF

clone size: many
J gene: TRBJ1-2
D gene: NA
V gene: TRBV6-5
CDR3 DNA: TGTGCCAGCAGTTACTTAGGACTAGGCTATGGCTACACCTTC
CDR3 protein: CASSYLGLGYGYTF

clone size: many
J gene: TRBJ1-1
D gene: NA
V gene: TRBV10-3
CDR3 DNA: TGTGCCATCAGTGAGTCGGGGGCGAACACTGAAGCTTTCTTT
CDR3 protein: CAISESGANTEAFF

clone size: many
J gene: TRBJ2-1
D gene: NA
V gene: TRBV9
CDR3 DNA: TGTGCCAGCAGCGTAGGGTCGGGAGCATCGTCCCTTGAGCAGTTCTTC
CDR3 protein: CASSVGSGASSLEQFF

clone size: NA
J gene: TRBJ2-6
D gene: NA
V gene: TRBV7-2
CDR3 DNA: TGTGCCAACAGACTAAGCCAGTGTGGGGCCAACGTCCTGACTTTC
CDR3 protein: CANRLSQCGANVLTF

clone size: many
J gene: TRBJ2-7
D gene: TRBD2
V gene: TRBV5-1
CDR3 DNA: TGCGCCAGCAGCCTACCGTTAGCGGGAGGGTTCCAAGACGAGCAGTACTTC
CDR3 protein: CASSLPLAGGFQDEQYF

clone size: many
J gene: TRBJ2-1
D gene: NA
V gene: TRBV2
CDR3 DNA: TGTGCCAGCCCGAGTAACTCCTACAATGAGCAGTTCTTC
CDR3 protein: CASPSNSYNEQFF

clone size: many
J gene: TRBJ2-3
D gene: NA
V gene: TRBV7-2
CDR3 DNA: TGTGCCAGCAGCTTAGGCAGACCCACAGATACGCAGTATTTT
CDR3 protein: CASSLGRPTDTQYF

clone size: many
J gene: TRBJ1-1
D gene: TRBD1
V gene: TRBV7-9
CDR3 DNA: TGTGCCAGCAGTCGTCAGGGGGTGAACACTGAAGCTTTCTTT
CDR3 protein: CASSRQGVNTEAFF

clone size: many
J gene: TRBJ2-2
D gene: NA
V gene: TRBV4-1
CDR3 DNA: TGCGCCAGCAGCGCGCCCAGGATCCCCGGGGAGCTGTTTTTT
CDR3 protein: CASSAPRIPGELFF

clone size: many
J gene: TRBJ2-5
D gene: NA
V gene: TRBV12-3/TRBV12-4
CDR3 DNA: TGTGCCAGCAGTTTAGGGGGCCGCGTACGCCGACAAGAGACCCAGTACTTC
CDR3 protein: CASSLGGRVRRQETQYF

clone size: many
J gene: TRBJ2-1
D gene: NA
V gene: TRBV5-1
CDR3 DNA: TGCGCCAGCAGCTTGTCGGCCGTTTTGGGCAATGAGCAGTTCTTC
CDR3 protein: CASSLSAVLGNEQFF

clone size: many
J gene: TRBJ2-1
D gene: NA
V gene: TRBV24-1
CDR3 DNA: TGTGCCACCAGTGGTACTAAAAAGGGAGGACGCAGCCTTCTTTACAATGAGCAGTTCTTC
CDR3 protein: CATSGTKKGGRSLLYNEQFF

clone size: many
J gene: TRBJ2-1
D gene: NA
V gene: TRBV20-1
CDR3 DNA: TGCAGTGCTAGGTGGTTAAGCTCCTACAATGAGCAGTTCTTC
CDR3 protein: CSARWLSSYNEQFF

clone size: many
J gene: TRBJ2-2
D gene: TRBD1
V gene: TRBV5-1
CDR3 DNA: TGCGCCAGCAGCTCTACAGGGGGAAGGACCGGGGAGCTGTTTTTT
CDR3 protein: CASSSTGGRTGELFF

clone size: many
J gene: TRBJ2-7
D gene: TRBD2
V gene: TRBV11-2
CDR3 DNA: TGTGCCAGCAGCCGTGGGTCCCCTAGCGGGAGCTACGAGCAGTACTTC
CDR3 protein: CASSRGSPSGSYEQYF

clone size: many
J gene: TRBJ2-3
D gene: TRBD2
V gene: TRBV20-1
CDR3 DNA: TGCAGTGCTAGAGATCCTAGCGGGAGGATAGATACGCAGTATTTT
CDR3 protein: CSARDPSGRIDTQYF

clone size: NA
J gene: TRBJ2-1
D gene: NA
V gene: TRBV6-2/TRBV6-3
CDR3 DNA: TGTGCCAGCAACCACGGGAAAGAGTACAATGAGCAGTTCTTC
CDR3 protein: CASNHGKEYNEQFF

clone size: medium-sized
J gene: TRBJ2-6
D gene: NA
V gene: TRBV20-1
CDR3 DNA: TGCAGTGCTAGGCCGACAGGAGAGTCTGGGGCCAACGTCCTGACTTTC
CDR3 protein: CSARPTGESGANVLTF

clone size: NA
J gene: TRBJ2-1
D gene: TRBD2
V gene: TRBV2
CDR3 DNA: TGTGCCAGCCGACTAGCGGGACGATACAATGAGCAGTTCTTC
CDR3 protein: CASRLAGRYNEQFF

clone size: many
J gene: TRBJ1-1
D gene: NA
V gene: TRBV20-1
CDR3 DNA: TGCAGTGCTAGAGATCATATGGGCACTGAAGCTTTCTTT
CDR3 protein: CSARDHMGTEAFF

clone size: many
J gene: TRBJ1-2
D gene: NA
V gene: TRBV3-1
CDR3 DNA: TGTGCCAGCAGCCAAGTTCTGGACAGAATCGGCTACACCTTC
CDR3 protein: CASSQVLDRIGYTF

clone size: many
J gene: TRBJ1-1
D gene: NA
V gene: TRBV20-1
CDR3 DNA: TGCAGTGCTAGGATGACGTCGGCGAACACTGAAGCTTTCTTT
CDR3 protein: CSARMTSANTEAFF

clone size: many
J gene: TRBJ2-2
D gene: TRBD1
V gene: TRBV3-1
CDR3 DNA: TGTGCCAGCAGCCCAGGGGGCACGGACACCGGGGAGCTGTTTTTT
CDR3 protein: CASSPGGTDTGELFF

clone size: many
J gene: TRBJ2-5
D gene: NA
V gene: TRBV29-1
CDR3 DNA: TGCAGCGTTCCGGGTGTTGGGGTCGAACAGGGTCGCTTGGAGACCCAGTACTTC
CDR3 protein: CSVPGVGVEQGRLETQYF

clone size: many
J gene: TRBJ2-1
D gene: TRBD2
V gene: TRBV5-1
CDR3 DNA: TGCGCCAGCAGCTTGGGACTAGCGGTCCAGGAAGGCCATGAGCAGTTCTTC
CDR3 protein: CASSLGLAVQEGHEQFF